Reported below is one T cell receptor (beta chain). Its antigen is unknown. Researchers reported that TCR beta cDNA libraries carried unique molecular identifiers. TCRdb re-derived calls from the PCR reads in MiXCR, one entry per CDR3 protein. Of roughly 620,000 distinct CDR3 sequences listed, roughly 46% are singletons. CDR3 size: 16 residues. Germline V gene sequence: CDR1 SGHRS, CDR2 YFSETQ. This entry is derived from a study of post-analysis software for immune sequencing data. Broader study findings: Elevated frequency relative to controls characterized several TRBV segments in patients, TRBV5-6, TRBV5-1 and TRBV20-1 among them.

Sequencing was performed on blood. The TCR comes from a girl aged 5-17 years with multiple sclerosis. V usage is TRBV5-1 and J usage is TRBJ2-7, with a weak D call TRBD2 (5 bases). The closer fit of TRBJ2-5 to the DNA end suggests the J call may be wrong. The DNA of the CDR3 is TGCGCCAGCAGCTTGCCCTCAGGCGGGCAGTCCGAGACCCAGTACTTC. Its protein product is CASSLPSGGQSETQYF.